The 2 T cell receptor beta chains below all came from one sample that was sequenced in a study of T cell responses to AZD1222 COVID-19 vaccine. Assay: immunoSEQ multiplex PCR; the TCRdb copy retains only in-frame clones and omits some. The sample gives under 170,000 clones, 94% of which show up once; around 1.3% is in the top ten. This specimen consisted of peripheral blood, obtained on day 0 of AZD1222 vaccination. Source of these receptors: an adult in good health.

The CDR3 spells CASSAVTGGTEAFF. CDR3 DNA sequence: TGTGCCAGCAGCGCTGTGACAGGGGGGACTGAAGCTTTCTTT. The chain employs TRBV9 and TRBJ1-1; 9 bases match TRBD1. The germline V gene has CDR1 SGDLS and CDR2 YYNGEE. V gave up 3 bases and J gave up 5 bases; unmatched junction bases: 5. This CDR3 has 14 residues.

The rearrangement links TRBV19 to TRBJ2-2; 7 bases fit TRBD2. V lost 9 bases to trimming and J lost 5 bases; unmatched junction nucleotides: 15. Germline CDR1 and CDR2: LNHDA and SQIVND (reference sequence). There are 16 residues in the CDR3. The CDR3 sequence: CASGLAGDRTTGELFF. The CDR3 DNA follows: TGTGCCAGCGGCTTAGCGGGCGACCGAACAACCGGGGAGCTGTTTTTT.